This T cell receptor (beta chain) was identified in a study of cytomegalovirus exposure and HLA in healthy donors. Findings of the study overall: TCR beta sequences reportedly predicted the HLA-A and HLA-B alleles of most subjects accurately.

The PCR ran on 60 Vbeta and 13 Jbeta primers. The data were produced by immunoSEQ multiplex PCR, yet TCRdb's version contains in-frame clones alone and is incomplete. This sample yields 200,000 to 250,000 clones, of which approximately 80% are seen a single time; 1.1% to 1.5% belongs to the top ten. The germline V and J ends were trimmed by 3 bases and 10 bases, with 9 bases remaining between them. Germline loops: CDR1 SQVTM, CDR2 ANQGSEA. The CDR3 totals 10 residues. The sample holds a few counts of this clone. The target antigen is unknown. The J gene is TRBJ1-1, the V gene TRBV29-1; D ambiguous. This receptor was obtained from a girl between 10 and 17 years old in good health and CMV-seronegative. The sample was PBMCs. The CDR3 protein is CSVDGAGAFF. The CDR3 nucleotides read TGCAGCGTTGATGGAGCGGGAGCTTTCTTT.